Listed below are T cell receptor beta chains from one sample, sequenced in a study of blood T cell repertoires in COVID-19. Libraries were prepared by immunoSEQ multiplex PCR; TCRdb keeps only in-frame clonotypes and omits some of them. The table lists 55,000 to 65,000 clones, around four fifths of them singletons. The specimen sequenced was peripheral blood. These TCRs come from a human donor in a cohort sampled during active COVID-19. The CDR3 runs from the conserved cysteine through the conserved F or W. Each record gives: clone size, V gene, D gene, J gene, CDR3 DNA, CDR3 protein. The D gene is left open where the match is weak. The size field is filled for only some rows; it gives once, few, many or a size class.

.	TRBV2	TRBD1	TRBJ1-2	TGTGCCAGCAGAGAAACCGGGACAGGTTTCGGCTCTGGCTACACCTTC	CASRETGTGFGSGYTF
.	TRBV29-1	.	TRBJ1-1	TGCAGCGTTGACCTTTTCTCTCAAGCTTTCTTT	CSVDLFSQAFF
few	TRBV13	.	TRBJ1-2	TGTGCCAGCACCGGCGGGAGGCGTTCTAACTATGGCTACACCTTC	CASTGGRRSNYGYTF
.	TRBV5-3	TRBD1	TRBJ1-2	TGTGCCAGAAGCTTGGGGAGGGGGCCTAACAACTATGGCTACACCTTC	CARSLGRGPNNYGYTF
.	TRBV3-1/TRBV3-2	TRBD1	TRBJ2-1	TGTGCCAGCAGCCCCGGACAGGGGGCTAACGTTGAGCAGTTCTTC	CASSPGQGANVEQFF
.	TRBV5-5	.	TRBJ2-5	TGTGCCAGCAGCTTAGGCGGCGCGGAGGAGACCCAGTACTTC	CASSLGGAEETQYF
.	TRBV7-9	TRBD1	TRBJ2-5	TGTGCCAGCAGCACACGGACAGGGGCCCAAGAGACCCAGTACTTC	CASSTRTGAQETQYF
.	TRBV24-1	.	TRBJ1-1	TGTGCCACCAGTGACCTTCGGGAGGCTTTCTTT	CATSDLREAFF
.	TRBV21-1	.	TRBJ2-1	TGTGCCAGCAGCAAAGTCCTAGCGGGGGGGTACAATGAGCAGTTCTTC	CASSKVLAGGYNEQFF
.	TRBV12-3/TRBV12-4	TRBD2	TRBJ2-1	TGTGCCAGCAGTCCCACTAGCGATGGGCAGTTCTTC	CASSPTSDGQFF
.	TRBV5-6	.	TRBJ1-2	TGTGCCAGCAGCCTGCCGGGACTCTATGGCTACACCTTC	CASSLPGLYGYTF
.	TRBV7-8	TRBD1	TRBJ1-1	TGTGCCAGCAGCTTCGGGACAGACACTGAAGCTTTCTTT	CASSFGTDTEAFF
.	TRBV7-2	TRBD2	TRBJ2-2	TGTGCCAGCAGCCCCCAAGGACTAGCCGAGAACACCGGGGAGCTGTTTTTT	CASSPQGLAENTGELFF
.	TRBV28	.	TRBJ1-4	TGTGCCAGCAGTTCCCTCCCCCAGGGGTTTGGGGAAAAACTGTTTTTT	CASSSLPQGFGEKLFF